The next 17 T cell receptor beta chains were all read from a single sample in a study of CD8 T cells in ankylosing spondylitis. TCRdb fed the 5' RACE reads into MiXCR, producing one record per CDR3 protein. The sample lists 250,000 to 300,000 distinct CDR3 sequences; under 20% were seen once. The sample consisted of blood, either unsorted or a sorted T cell fraction (not recorded which). These receptors were obtained from a male donor with ankylosing spondylitis or in good health (not recorded which).

This clonotype showed up just a few times. The chain carries TRBV24-1 and TRBJ2-3; no clear D. Germline V gene data show CDR1 as KGHDR and CDR2 as SFDVKD. The CDR3 totals 17 residues. Trimming shortened V by 2 bases and J by 4 bases, and 18 bases separated the two germline ends. CDR3 in DNA: TGTGCCACCAGTGATTCTAGTGCTTCACCAGTCCCAGATACGCAGTATTTT. This sequence encodes CATSDSSASPVPDTQYF.

This clonotype was observed many times. The chain links TRBV12-3 or TRBV12-4 to TRBJ2-1, with no clear D. CDR3 size: 12 residues. The V and J ends lost 3 bases and 7 bases respectively, with 7 bases between them. CDR3 coding DNA: TGTGCCAGCAGTTTCAGTGGAAATGAGCAGTTCTTC. It yields the protein CASSFSGNEQFF.

This clonotype was observed a few times. Mismatch with germline at one junction end may stem from a read error. V and J are TRBV29-1 and TRBJ2-7; D uncertain. CDR1 SQVTM and CDR2 ANQGSEA come from the germline V gene. CDR3 length equals 13 residues. CDR3 DNA sequence: TGCAGCGTTAAAGACTCCTACTCCTACGAGCAGTACTTC. Protein sequence: CSVKDSYSYEQYF.

J is TRBJ2-7 and V is TRBV20-1; 10 nucleotides align to TRBD2. The CDR3 is 15 amino acids. Trimming cost V 4 bases and J 2 bases; bases outside gene matches: 8. In germline, CDR1 is DFQATT, CDR2 SNEGSKA (reference sequence). The chain's CDR3 is CSATSRTSGTYEQYF. As DNA, the CDR3 is TGCAGTGCTACCTCCAGGACTAGCGGTACCTACGAGCAGTACTTC.

There are many counts of this clonotype. The J gene is TRBJ2-3, the V gene TRBV6-2 or TRBV6-3; TRBD2 is a possible D gene (5 bases). The germline V gene encodes CDR1 MNHEY and CDR2 SVGEGT. V was cut by 5 bases and J by 2 bases, with 11 bases left in between. The CDR3 runs to 14 residues. The CDR3 region is CASSPDSDTDTQYF. The CDR3 DNA reads TGTGCCAGCAGTCCGGATAGCGACACAGATACGCAGTATTTT.

This clonotype has ten or more counts. The chain couples TRBV7-2 to TRBJ1-6, with 7 bases matching TRBD1. The CDR3 is 15 amino acids. Germline V gives CDR1 SGHTA, CDR2 FQGNSA. J gave up 5 bases and V 3 bases, and 4 bases lay outside the gene matches. The CDR3 is CASSLPTGNNSPLHF. The CDR3 DNA reads TGTGCCAGCAGCTTGCCGACAGGGAATAATTCACCCCTCCACTTT. The whole variable domain, remainder taken from reference TRBV7-2 and TRBJ1-6, is GAGVSQSPSNKVTEKGKDVELRCDPISGHTALYWYRQSLGQGLEFLIYFQGNSAPDKSGLPSDRFSAERTGGSVSTLTIQRTQQEDSAVYLCASSLPTGNNSPLHFGNGTRLTVT.

This clonotype was detected a few times. The rearrangement joins TRBV3-1 to TRBJ2-1; 12 nucleotides align to TRBD2. The CDR3 is 16 residues long. The germline gives CDR1 LGHDT, CDR2 YNNKEL (reference sequence). V was pared by 5 bases and J by 8 bases, with 10 bases of the junction left unmatched. The CDR3, as DNA: TGTGCCAGCAGCACTTGGACTAGCGGGATTTCTGATGAGCAGTTCTTC. Protein sequence: CASSTWTSGISDEQFF.

The chain joins TRBV11-2 to TRBJ2-3; TRBD2 aligns across 7 bases. CDR1 SGHAT and CDR2 FQNNGV come from the germline V gene. Germline trimming cut 2 bases from V and 1 base from J; bases unmatched to any gene: 3. This CDR3 region has 15 residues. The CDR3 reads CASSLTAGGTDTQYF. DNA for the CDR3: TGTGCCAGCAGCTTAACGGCGGGAGGCACAGATACGCAGTATTTT.

The sample holds many counts of this clonotype. CDR3 bases: TGCGCCAGCAGCCATGGGAGCACAGATACGCAGTATTTT. It is translated as CASSHGSTDTQYF. This chain joins TRBV4-3 and TRBJ2-3; the D is unclear. With 3 bases removed from V and 0 bases from J, the gap between germline ends came to 4 bases. The CDR3 extends over 13 amino acids. In germline, CDR1 is LGHNA, CDR2 YSLEER.

The chain employs TRBV29-1 and TRBJ2-7; 8 bases are shared with TRBD1. CDR1 SQVTM and CDR2 ANQGSEA come from the germline V gene. Trimming cost V 6 bases and J 2 bases; bases outside gene matches: 6. The CDR3 length is 13 residues. CDR3 bases: TGCAGCGTGCGGGACAGGCTCGCCTACGAGCAGTACTTC. Translating it yields CSVRDRLAYEQYF.

The chain has TRBV10-2 and TRBJ2-1; 9 bases map to TRBD2. The J segment lost 4 bases and the V segment lost 0 bases, leaving 4 bases of the junction unmatched. The germline gives CDR1 WSHSY, CDR2 SAAADI. This CDR3 has 16 residues. Here the CDR3 DNA reads TGCGCCAGCAGTGAGTCCCCTAGCGGGACTTACAATGAGCAGTTCTTC. Its protein is CASSESPSGTYNEQFF.

This clonotype was counted only a few times. The chain links TRBV10-3 to TRBJ2-3; D is perhaps TRBD2 (6 bases). Germline loops: CDR1 ENHRY, CDR2 SYGVKD. The V end was cut by 2 bases, the J end by 0 bases, with 9 bases between. The CDR3 loop spans 15 amino acids. Here the CDR3 DNA reads TGTGCCATCAGTGAGGCGGGAAATAGCACAGATACGCAGTATTTT. The encoded protein is CAISEAGNSTDTQYF.

This clonotype was seen only a few times. The rearrangement links TRBV15 to TRBJ2-5; D is perhaps TRBD2 (6 bases). Germline values: CDR1 LNHNV, CDR2 YYDKDF (reference sequence). Between the trimmed V and J ends, which lost 4 bases and 1 base, there was a span of 10 bases. CDR3 length equals 14 residues. The DNA of the CDR3 is TGTGCCACCAGCACCGGGGGAGCCCAAGAGACCCAGTACTTC. Translated: CATSTGGAQETQYF.

This clonotype appeared a few times. The chain links TRBV27 to TRBJ2-7, with 12 bases aligning to TRBD2. This CDR3 spans 18 amino acids. Per germline, CDR1 MNHEY and CDR2 SMNVEV (reference sequence). V trimming: 8 bases; J trimming: 3 bases; junction bases outside the gene matches: 17. CDR3: CASRGSLLKTSGSYEQYF. The CDR3 DNA reads TGTGCCAGCCGAGGATCCCTTCTTAAGACTAGCGGGAGCTACGAGCAGTACTTC.

This clonotype was seen ten or more times. The rearrangement uses TRBV3-1 and TRBJ2-7; D may be TRBD1 or TRBD2 (5 bases each). V was clipped by 5 bases and J by 4 bases, with 12 bases between them. Germline V gives CDR1 LGHDT, CDR2 YNNKEL (reference sequence). The CDR3 is made up of 13 amino acids. CDR3 coding DNA: TGTGCCAGCAGCAAGGGGACGGAATACGAGCAGTACTTC. It encodes CASSKGTEYEQYF.

The chain recombines TRBV27 with TRBJ2-7; the match to TRBD1 covers 9 bases. Germline V CDR1 and CDR2: MNHEY, SMNVEV (reference sequence). The CDR3 loop spans 14 amino acids. With 6 bases clipped from V and 0 bases from J, the junction kept 3 bases outside the gene matches. The CDR3: CASRQGQGSYEQYF. The CDR3 DNA sequence: TGTGCCAGCAGACAGGGACAGGGCTCCTACGAGCAGTACTTC.

This clonotype was counted at least ten times. V usage is TRBV3-1 and J usage is TRBJ1-4; D call uncertain. Germline lookup yields CDR1 LGHDT and CDR2 YNNKEL (reference sequence). CDR3 length: 15 residues. With 7 bases removed from V and 0 bases from J, the gap between germline ends came to 12 bases. The CDR3 DNA sequence: TGTGCCAGCACGAAGGATTGGACAACTAATGAAAAACTGTTTTTT. Protein: CASTKDWTTNEKLFF.